The entry below gives a single TCR beta chain sequence along with its context. Its antigen is undetermined. Study-level points and caveats: Tumor Tregs overlapped most with tumor, then blood, naive CD4+ cells. Whole repertoires were not studied in the larger cohort, only one V-J beta rearrangement. Tumor memory CD4+ T cell TCR gene usage was found to cluster with blood and lymph node memory CD4+ cells and with lymph node naive CD4+ cells.

This CDR3 has 14 amino acids. The V end lost 2 bases, the J end lost 7 bases, and 15 bases lay between the germline ends. Germline V gives CDR1 SGHRS, CDR2 YFSETQ. Via MiXCR, TCRdb re-called the 5' RACE reads, giving one row per CDR3 protein. This sample yields roughly 58,000 distinct CDR3 sequences, of which around 21% are seen a single time; 2.5% to 4% belongs to the top ten. Treg sorting used a CD4+CD25+CD127-/low gate. The chain recombines TRBV5-1 with TRBJ1-2; maybe TRBD1 (5 bases). This receptor was identified in a female donor with breast cancer. Input material: tumor-infiltrating Tregs sorted from the breast tumor. Written as DNA, the CDR3 is TGCGCCAGCAGCTTAGGGGCTCAGGAGGGTGGCTACACCTTC. Translating it yields CASSLGAQEGGYTF.